One T cell receptor (beta chain) is described in this entry. Sequencing was performed with immunoSEQ multiplex PCR; in TCRdb, only in-frame clones are kept and a portion is missing. The table has 150,000 to 180,000 clones, approximately 83% seen once. The sample belongs to a study of blood T cell repertoires in COVID-19. For the study at large: Whether acute or convalescent, the COVID-19 samples came from the United States, Italy and Spain. T cells, B-cell-depleted T cells, or PBMCs supplied cDNA or gDNA.

This TCR came from a woman aged 55-69 years with acute or convalescent COVID-19. The sequenced sample was peripheral blood.

The CDR3 region is CASSGGEAIYSNQPQHF. CDR3 in DNA: TGCGCCAGCAGTGGGGGGGAGGCCATCTATAGCAATCAGCCCCAGCATTTT. This chain joins TRBV10-2 and TRBJ1-5; maybe TRBD1 (5 bases). The germline V gene encodes CDR1 WSHSY and CDR2 SAAADI. The CDR3 has 17 amino acids. Trimming stripped 4 bases from V and 0 bases from J, with 16 bases between.